These 26 T cell receptor beta chains originate from one sample sequenced in a study of regulatory T cells in long-lasting Graves disease. As for time point: newly diagnosed GD, antithyroid drugs for less than 3 months. PBMCs were the source of the RNA used for TCR sequencing. Arm-PCR of CDR3 regions and iRepertoire HTBI primers were used to build TCR beta libraries. Using its own MiXCR run on the multiplex PCR reads, TCRdb lists one record per CDR3 protein. The sample consists of almost 450,000 distinct CDR3 sequences, 16% of them appearing once. The data were also submitted as part of a second study, on T cells in Graves' hyperthyroidism and ophthalmopathy.

The input for sequencing was peripheral blood mononuclear cells (PBMCs), taken at new diagnosis, from a patient treated with antithyroid drugs. These receptors were obtained from a woman aged 30 to 39 with Graves disease.

Ten or more counts support this clonotype. The rearrangement links TRBV28 to TRBJ2-7; D is unclear. CDR1 is MDHEN and CDR2 is SYDVKM in the germline V gene. This CDR3 is 16 amino acids long. V was trimmed by 4 bases and J by 3 bases, leaving 19 bases between them. The CDR3, as DNA: TGTGCCAGCAGTTCCTCGAGTCAGGCAACGTTCTACGAGCAGTACTTC. Protein: CASSSSSQATFYEQYF.

This clonotype was counted many times. V is TRBV28 and J is TRBJ2-1; D is undetermined. CDR3 length: 14 amino acids. Germline CDR1 and CDR2: MDHEN and SYDVKM. V was clipped by 3 bases and J by 6 bases, with 12 bases between them. In DNA form, the CDR3 reads TGTGCCAGCAGTTTGCACTCCGGCGCCAATGAGCAGTTCTTC. Translation: CASSLHSGANEQFF.

This clonotype was seen repeatedly, ten times or more. V is TRBV2 and J is TRBJ2-5; 7 positions match TRBD2. The CDR3 spans 15 residues. From germline, CDR1 is SNHLY and CDR2 FYNNEI. V lost 7 bases and J lost 4; bases outside the gene matches: 12. CDR3 protein: CASMWAGVSVETQYF. CDR3 DNA sequence: TGTGCCAGCATGTGGGCGGGAGTGAGTGTAGAGACCCAGTACTTC. Full variable domain (rest looked up from reference TRBV2 and TRBJ2-5): EPEVTQTPSHQVTQMGQEVILRCVPISNHLYFYWYRQILGQKVEFLVSFYNNEISEKSEIFDDQFSVERPDGSNFTLKIRSTKLEDSAMYFCASMWAGVSVETQYFGPGTRLLVL.

V and J are TRBV28 and TRBJ2-7; 8 bases agree with TRBD1. The length of the CDR3 is 14 residues. J lost 3 bases, V lost 5 bases, and 6 bases had no gene match. CDR1 is MDHEN, CDR2 SYDVKM, per germline. The CDR3 bases are TGTGCCAGCAGTCGCCCAGGACAGGGCTACGAGCAGTACTTC. Residues: CASSRPGQGYEQYF.

This clonotype occurred many times. V is TRBV28 and J is TRBJ1-2; D is uncertain. The V gene lost 7 bases and the J gene lost 1 base, with 10 bases spanning the gap. The CDR3 loop spans 13 amino acids. The germline V gene encodes CDR1 MDHEN and CDR2 SYDVKM. The CDR3 nucleotides read TGTGCCAGCAAGCACGGATTTAACTATGGCTACACCTTC. This translates into CASKHGFNYGYTF.

There are many counts of this clonotype. V is TRBV28 and J is TRBJ1-2; 9 bases map to TRBD1. Germline V gene sequence: CDR1 MDHEN, CDR2 SYDVKM. The CDR3 contains 14 residues. V shed 6 bases and J 6 bases; nucleotides not matched to a gene: 8. The CDR3 coding sequence is TGTGCCAGCAGAACGGACAGGGGAAAGGATGGCTACACCTTC. It is translated as CASRTDRGKDGYTF.

Points on this clonotype: A much bigger clone sits one base away, suggesting this may be a read error. This rearrangement joins TRBV6-1 to TRBJ2-7; the D is unclear. This CDR3 region has 14 residues. The germline CDR1 and CDR2 sequences are MNHNS and SASEGT. The V gene lost 6 bases and the J gene lost 6 bases, with 18 bases spanning the gap. CDR3 DNA: TGTGCCAGCAGGGGCGAGTGGGGTGTGAGCGAGCAGTACTTC. Translated: CASRGEWGVSEQYF.

This clonotype was seen repeatedly, ten times or more. The J gene is TRBJ1-2, the V gene TRBV10-3, with D possibly matching TRBD1 (5 bases). Germline V gene data show CDR1 as ENHRY and CDR2 as SYGVKD. The CDR3 consists of 16 residues. V was shortened by 0 bases and J by 2 bases, with 13 bases between the two germline ends. Written as DNA, the CDR3 is TGTGCCATCAGTGAGTCGATGGACATCTTGAACTATGGCTACACCTTC. Amino acids: CAISESMDILNYGYTF.

The table lists this clonotype with a few counts. The chain uses TRBV5-1 and TRBJ2-1; no clear D. With 0 bases removed from V and 8 bases from J, the gap between germline ends came to 6 bases. The CDR3 runs 12 residues. CDR1 SGHRS and CDR2 YFSETQ come from the germline V gene. In DNA, the CDR3 is TGCGCCAGCAGCTTGGGTTCACATGAGCAGTTCTTC. Its protein product is CASSLGSHEQFF.

This clonotype was observed many times. The rearrangement links TRBV20-1 to TRBJ1-1; D is possibly TRBD1 (5 bases). Trimming took 5 bases from V and 3 from J, leaving 19 bases between them. Germline CDR1 DFQATT, CDR2 SNEGSKA (reference sequence). This CDR3 is 15 amino acids long. CDR3 DNA sequence: TGCAGTGCTCGAAGCTCCCAGGGCGCGCACACTGAAGCTTTCTTT. Protein sequence: CSARSSQGAHTEAFF.

This chain uses TRBV6-1 with TRBJ1-6, with a tentative D call TRBD1 (5 bases). Germline V gives CDR1 MNHNS, CDR2 SASEGT. Trimming removed 8 bases at V and 10 bases at J, with 21 bases between. This CDR3 has 15 residues. The CDR3 DNA reads TGTGCCAGCGGCAGGGAAGGAGGGTTACGGTCACCCCTCCACTTT. As protein: CASGREGGLRSPLHF.

About this clonotype itself: A read error is possible here, since a much larger clone lies one base away. The gene calls are TRBV7-2 and TRBJ1-5; TRBD1 aligns across 10 bases. The length of the CDR3 is 14 residues. The germline gives CDR1 SGHTA, CDR2 FQGNSA. CDR3 bases: TGTGCCAGCAGTGAAAGGGACAGGGGTCAGCCCCACCATTTT. This gives the protein CASSERDRGQPHHF.

V and J are TRBV7-3 and TRBJ2-3; possibly TRBD2 for D (6 bases). Germline V gene lookup returns CDR1 SGHTA and CDR2 FQGTGA. V was clipped by 3 bases and J by 5 bases, with 15 bases between them. The CDR3 consists of 15 residues. CDR3 in DNA: TGTGCCAGCAGCTTTACGATTAGCGGAATAGATACGCAGTATTTT. Its protein is CASSFTISGIDTQYF.

This clonotype was counted at least ten times. The chain has TRBV28 and TRBJ2-7, with D possibly TRBD1 on 5 matching bases. The CDR3 has 14 amino acids. V dropped 1 base and J dropped 9 bases, with 16 bases sitting between them. The germline V gene has CDR1 MDHEN and CDR2 SYDVKM. The CDR3 DNA sequence: TGTGCCAGCAGTTTATCGGGCACACAAAGGGGGCAGTACTTC. Amino acids: CASSLSGTQRGQYF. The full variable domain, in which reference TRBV28 and TRBJ2-7 provide the parts outside the CDR3, is DVKVTQSSRYLVKRTGEKVFLECVQDMDHENMFWYRQDPGLGLRLIYFSYDVKMKEKGDIPEGYSVSREKKERFSLILESASTNQTSMYLCASSLSGTQRGQYFGPGTRLTVT.

CDR3 nucleotides: TGTGCCAGTAGTATAGAGGGGACAGTCTACGAGCAGTACTTC. It specifies CASSIEGTVYEQYF. The rearrangement joins TRBV19 to TRBJ2-7; 7 bases agree with TRBD1. The CDR3 runs to 14 residues. Looked up from germline, CDR1 is LNHDA and CDR2 is SQIVND (reference sequence). V dropped 0 bases and J dropped 3; count of bases not matched to a gene: 2.

This clonotype has ten or more counts. V and J are TRBV29-1 and TRBJ2-3; 9 bases fit TRBD2. With 4 bases clipped from V and 3 bases from J, the junction kept 8 bases outside the gene matches. CDR1 and CDR2 from the germline V gene are SQVTM and ANQGSEA. The CDR3 consists of 15 residues. Here the CDR3 DNA reads TGCAGCGTTGGGAGTGGTCTAGCGGGAACAGATACGCAGTATTTT. It translates to CSVGSGLAGTDTQYF.

This clonotype was recorded at least ten times. This rearrangement joins TRBV12-3 or TRBV12-4 to TRBJ2-7, with D perhaps matching TRBD1 (5 bases). The CDR3 spans 15 residues. The V end lost 3 bases, the J end lost 2 bases, and 14 bases lay between the germline ends. The CDR3 spells CASSFGHTGPYEQYF. The DNA for the CDR3 is TGTGCCAGCAGTTTTGGTCACACAGGACCCTACGAGCAGTACTTC.

The chain joins TRBV10-3 to TRBJ2-7, with 9 bases identical to TRBD2. The ends lost 6 bases at V and 4 bases at J; junction bases unmatched: 10. Germline V gives CDR1 ENHRY, CDR2 SYGVKD. The length of the CDR3 is 15 residues. This CDR3 is CAIRGAGTSRYEQYF. The CDR3 bases are TGTGCCATCAGGGGGGCCGGGACTAGCCGGTACGAGCAGTACTTC.

V and J are TRBV4-2 and TRBJ2-7; TRBD2 is a possible D gene (5 bases). This CDR3 is built from 14 residues. Trimming pared 3 bases from V and 2 bases from J, leaving 11 bases between. Germline CDR1 and CDR2: LGHNA and YNFKEQ. The CDR3 sequence is CASSQTTTTYEQYF. The CDR3 coding sequence is TGTGCCAGCAGCCAGACAACGACTACCTACGAGCAGTACTTC.

This clonotype was counted at least ten times. This chain joins TRBV29-1 and TRBJ1-1, with 7 bases matching TRBD1. Germline values: CDR1 SQVTM, CDR2 ANQGSEA. V lost 4 bases, J lost 1 base, and 6 bases stayed unmatched. The CDR3 is 14 residues long. This CDR3 is CSVARDSSNTEAFF. The CDR3, as DNA: TGCAGCGTTGCCCGGGACAGCTCGAACACTGAAGCTTTCTTT.

A few counts support this clonotype. The rearrangement uses TRBV6-1 and TRBJ2-4, with D possibly TRBD2 on 5 matching bases. The CDR3 consists of 15 residues. With 6 bases removed from V and 0 bases from J, the gap between germline ends came to 12 bases. The germline V gene encodes CDR1 MNHNS and CDR2 SASEGT. The CDR3 DNA reads TGTGCCAGCAGGAAAGCGGATCTAGCCAAAAACATTCAGTACTTC. It translates to CASRKADLAKNIQYF.

This clonotype has a count of ten or more. The V and J genes are TRBV28 and TRBJ2-1, with D possibly being TRBD1 (6 bases). Per the germline V gene, CDR1 is MDHEN and CDR2 is SYDVKM. The V end lost 11 bases, the J end lost 6 bases, and 11 bases lay between the germline ends. The length of the CDR3 is 11 residues. In DNA form, the CDR3 reads TGTGCCGTTCGAGGGGGCAATGAGCAGTTCTTC. Its protein product is CAVRGGNEQFF.

This clonotype showed up many times. J is TRBJ2-5 and V is TRBV20-1; no clear D. The CDR3 has 11 residues. V shed 6 bases and J shed 7 bases, with 12 bases lying between them. Germline assignment: CDR1 DFQATT and CDR2 SNEGSKA (reference sequence). In DNA, the CDR3 is TGCAGTGCGGGGATTGCTGGGACCCAGTACTTC. Protein: CSAGIAGTQYF.

This clonotype showed up many times. In DNA form, the CDR3 reads TGCAGTGCGTACGAACAGGCGAAAAACATTCAGTACTTC. It codes for CSAYEQAKNIQYF. J is TRBJ2-4 and V is TRBV20-1, with D possibly matching TRBD1 (5 bases). Looked up from germline, CDR1 is DFQATT and CDR2 is SNEGSKA (reference sequence). CDR3 length equals 13 residues. Trimming cost V 6 bases and J 4 bases, with 13 bases left between them.

The V call is TRBV16, the J call TRBJ2-1; 10 bases are a match to TRBD2. Germline trimming cut 7 bases from V and 5 bases from J; bases unmatched to any gene: 8. In germline, CDR1 is KGHSY, CDR2 FQNENV. CDR3 length: 15 residues. The CDR3 DNA sequence: TGTGCCAGCACACGGAGCGGGAGGGAGAACAATGAGCAGTTCTTC. The encoded protein is CASTRSGRENNEQFF.

This clonotype was seen repeatedly, ten times or more. This chain uses TRBV3-1 with TRBJ1-2, with D possibly being TRBD1 (6 bases). The CDR3 sequence is 13 residues long. Germline V gene data show CDR1 as LGHDT and CDR2 as YNNKEL (reference sequence). The ends were cut back, 4 bases at V and 6 bases at J, with 12 bases in the middle. The CDR3 region is CASSRTQGNGYTF. The CDR3 DNA sequence: TGTGCCAGCAGCCGGACACAGGGAAATGGCTACACCTTC. Together with reference TRBV3-1 and TRBJ1-2, the CDR3 gives the full variable domain: DTAVSQTPKYLVTQMGNDKSIKCEQNLGHDTMYWYKQDSKKFLKIMFSYNNKELIINETVPNRFSPKSPDKAHLNLHINSLELGDSAVYFCASSRTQGNGYTFGSGTRLTVV.